These 17 T cell receptor beta chains were all obtained from the same sample, sequenced in a study of vaccination effects on CD4 cells after COVID-19. It was after roughly ten days of culture that CD4+ T cells were isolated. Each participant was given two doses of one vaccine (BNT162b2 or mRNA-1273). Libraries were prepared by immunoSEQ multiplex PCR; TCRdb keeps only in-frame clonotypes and omits some of them. Among roughly 45,000 clones listed, about three quarters were seen once. Their target antigens are unknown. The input for sequencing was CD4+ T cells from PBMCs cultured without peptide, taken after COVID-19 vaccination. The source of these receptors is a human donor who received a COVID-19 vaccine.

V usage is TRBV6-4 and J usage is TRBJ1-1, with TRBD1 matching over 8 bases. The CDR3 is 14 residues long. The germline V gene has CDR1 MRHNA and CDR2 SNTAGT. The V and J ends lost 6 bases and 4 bases, in that order; junction bases with no gene match: 7. CDR3 DNA sequence: TGTGCCAGCAGGGGAGACAGGGGTGGCACTGAAGCTTTCTTT. As protein: CASRGDRGGTEAFF.

The chain has TRBV12-3 or TRBV12-4 and TRBJ2-1; D is uncertain. Trimming cost V 6 bases and J 12 bases, with 18 bases left between them. The CDR3 length is 13 residues. CDR3 amino acids: CASSPEFRLPQFF. The CDR3 region has the DNA TGTGCCAGCAGCCCCGAATTCCGATTGCCGCAGTTCTTC.

The V and J genes are TRBV7-2 and TRBJ2-4; TRBD1 might be the D (6 bases). V was trimmed by 2 bases and J by 6 bases, leaving 17 bases between them. Germline V gene lookup returns CDR1 SGHTA and CDR2 FQGNSA. CDR3 length: 16 amino acids. The CDR3 DNA follows: TGTGCCAGCAGCTTACGGGCCCGACAGGTTGGAAACATTCAGTACTTC. This encodes CASSLRARQVGNIQYF.

The chain carries TRBV5-8 and TRBJ2-1, with D possibly being TRBD1 (6 bases). The length of the CDR3 is 14 residues. Germline V lookup: CDR1 SGHTS, CDR2 YDEGEE. Trimming took off 5 bases at V and 6 bases at J, with 15 bases between the two ends. The CDR3 loop is CASRNRASGNEQFF. In nucleotides, the CDR3 is TGTGCCAGCAGGAACAGGGCCTCCGGCAATGAGCAGTTCTTC.

This clone was seen a few times. The rearrangement links TRBV19 to TRBJ1-1, with D hard to call. The V gene's germline CDR1 is LNHDA and CDR2 SQIVND (reference sequence). V lost 3 bases to trimming and J lost 0 bases, with 8 bases between them. The CDR3 has 14 amino acids. CDR3 loop: CASSMLPMNTEAFF. Written as DNA, the CDR3 is TGTGCCAGTAGTATGCTACCGATGAACACTGAAGCTTTCTTT.

V usage is TRBV29-1 and J usage is TRBJ2-7, with TRBD2 as a possible D gene (7 bases). This CDR3 comprises 15 residues. Germline lookup yields CDR1 SQVTM and CDR2 ANQGSEA. Trimming shortened V by 6 bases and J by 3 bases, and 21 bases separated the two germline ends. The CDR3 DNA is TGCAGCGTCGAGGGGGAGGGGGACCGAATCTACGAGCAGTACTTC. Translated: CSVEGEGDRIYEQYF.

This chain uses TRBV5-1 with TRBJ2-5; possibly TRBD1 or TRBD2 for D (5 bases each). V was trimmed by 4 bases and J by 5 bases, leaving 9 bases between them. CDR3 length: 12 residues. In germline, CDR1 is SGHRS, CDR2 YFSETQ. CDR3 loop: CASSMRGETQYF. CDR3 nucleotide sequence: TGCGCCAGCAGCATGAGGGGTGAGACCCAGTACTTC.

The rearrangement links TRBV5-1 to TRBJ2-7, with D perhaps given as TRBD1 or TRBD2 (6 bases each). The V and J ends lost 0 bases and 3 bases respectively, with 13 bases between them. The germline gives CDR1 SGHRS, CDR2 YFSETQ. The CDR3 spans 15 residues. CDR3 residues: CASSLGMGGNYEQYF. In nucleotides, the CDR3 is TGCGCCAGCAGCTTGGGTATGGGGGGCAACTACGAGCAGTACTTC.

The chain's CDR3 is CASSQELMARTNEKLFF. CDR3 coding DNA: TGCGCCAGCAGCCAAGAATTAATGGCGAGAACTAATGAAAAACTGTTTTTT. The rearrangement links TRBV4-1 to TRBJ1-4; D is undetermined. Deletions cut 0 bases from V and 1 base from J, with 12 bases between. The CDR3 covers 17 residues. Germline-derived CDR1 and CDR2 are MGHRA and YSYEKL.

CDR3 sequence (DNA): TGTGCCAGTAGGATGTCGGGCCGGCCATACGAGCAGTACTTC. Translating gives CASRMSGRPYEQYF. The chain employs TRBV19 and TRBJ2-7; D ambiguous. V lost 6 bases and J 4 bases, leaving 16 bases between the germline ends. This CDR3 has 14 residues. Germline lookup yields CDR1 LNHDA and CDR2 SQIVND (reference sequence). Complete variable domain (other parts from reference TRBV19 and TRBJ2-7): DGGITQSPKYLFRKEGQNVTLSCEQNLNHDAMYWYRQDPGQGLRLIYYSQIVNDFQKGDIAEGYSVSREKKESFPLTVTSAQKNPTAFYLCASRMSGRPYEQYFGPGTRLTVT.

The chain combines TRBV18 with TRBJ2-7; the match to TRBD2 covers 12 bases. CDR3 length: 15 residues. The V segment lost 2 bases and the J segment 9 bases; nucleotides outside the gene matches: 8. CDR1 KGHSH and CDR2 LQKENI come from the germline V gene. Here the CDR3 DNA reads TGTGCCAGCTCACCAACGAGACTAGCGGGAGTCGGGCAGTACTTC. Translation: CASSPTRLAGVGQYF.

This chain connects TRBV18 to TRBJ2-7; the D gene is possibly TRBD1 (6 bases). Trimming cost V 2 bases and J 4 bases, with 12 bases left between them. The CDR3 is 14 residues long. Germline V gene lookup returns CDR1 KGHSH and CDR2 LQKENI. This chain's CDR3 is CASSPEVQGYEQYF. CDR3 coding DNA: TGTGCCAGCTCACCAGAGGTTCAGGGGTACGAGCAGTACTTC.

The table lists this clone with a count of one. The chain employs TRBV19 and TRBJ2-1; D is unclear. V lost 0 bases and J lost 7, with 25 bases in between. CDR3 length: 19 amino acids. Germline V CDR1 and CDR2: LNHDA, SQIVND (reference sequence). The CDR3 loop is CASSIDLLGRVGISNEQFF. In DNA, the CDR3 is TGTGCCAGTAGTATAGATCTATTGGGAAGAGTGGGTATATCGAATGAGCAGTTCTTC.

The sample holds a few counts of this clone. The CDR3 loop is CASSPRVAGASYEQYF. Written as DNA, the CDR3 is TGTGCCAGCTCACCAAGGGTAGCGGGGGCCTCCTACGAGCAGTACTTC. The chain has TRBV18 and TRBJ2-7; 9 bases are shared with TRBD2. Looked up from germline, CDR1 is KGHSH and CDR2 is LQKENI. With 2 bases clipped from V and 0 bases from J, the junction kept 5 bases outside the gene matches. There are 16 residues in the CDR3.

The chain carries TRBV6-1 and TRBJ2-5; D ambiguous. This CDR3 spans 14 amino acids. Trimming removed 0 bases from V and 7 bases from J, with 12 bases in between. Germline CDR1 MNHNS, CDR2 SASEGT. CDR3 region: CASSEALPSGTQYF. The CDR3 region has the DNA TGTGCCAGCAGTGAAGCGCTCCCAAGTGGGACCCAGTACTTC.

This clone has only a few counts. CDR3 coding DNA: TGTGCCAGCAGCTTAGGGGGGGGTATAACTAGCACAGATACGCAGTATTTT. As protein: CASSLGGGITSTDTQYF. The chain couples TRBV7-8 to TRBJ2-3; 7 bases match TRBD2. CDR3 length: 17 residues. Germline assignment: CDR1 SGHVS and CDR2 FQNEAQ. V trimming: 1 base; J trimming: 0 bases; junction bases outside the gene matches: 7. Looking up the rest from reference TRBV7-8 and TRBJ2-3 gives the full variable domain: GAGVSQSPRYKVAKRGQDVALRCDPISGHVSLFWYQQALGQGPEFLTYFQNEAQLDKSGLPSDRFFAERPEGSVSTLKIQRTQQEDSAVYLCASSLGGGITSTDTQYFGPGTRLTVL.

This clone was seen a few times. The chain combines TRBV4-2 with TRBJ2-7; 9 positions match TRBD2. The CDR3 covers 17 residues. CDR1 and CDR2 from the germline V gene are LGHNA and YNFKEQ. The J segment lost 0 bases and the V segment lost 0 bases, leaving 6 bases of the junction unmatched. This CDR3 is CASSQERGGGDSYEQYF. The DNA of the CDR3 is TGTGCCAGCAGCCAAGAGAGAGGCGGGGGGGACTCCTACGAGCAGTACTTC.